This T cell receptor beta chain is from a study of sequential checkpoint blockade in melanoma. Described treatment: randomized to nivolumab then ipilimumab (arm A) or the reverse (arm B). Study-level points and caveats: Clinical benefit was about 30 times likelier when tumor T-cell fraction and clonality increased.

The CDR3 runs 15 residues. Germline V gene lookup returns CDR1 LNHNV and CDR2 YYDKDF (reference sequence). V shed 1 base and J shed 5 bases, with 15 bases lying between them. This clone was seen only a few times. Its antigen is undetermined. Clones were read by immunoSEQ multiplex PCR, and TCRdb kept only the in-frame ones, dropping some. The table lists 40,000 or so clones, around 32% of them singletons. The clonotype comes from a human donor with melanoma. V is TRBV15 and J is TRBJ2-7; D perhaps matches TRBD2 (7 bases). This specimen was tumor tissue (inferred from file names), taken from a patient given nivolumab and ipilimumab in sequence. The CDR3 sequence is CATSRGGGGGDEQYF. Here the CDR3 DNA reads TGTGCCACCAGCAGAGGAGGTGGAGGGGGGGACGAGCAGTACTTC.